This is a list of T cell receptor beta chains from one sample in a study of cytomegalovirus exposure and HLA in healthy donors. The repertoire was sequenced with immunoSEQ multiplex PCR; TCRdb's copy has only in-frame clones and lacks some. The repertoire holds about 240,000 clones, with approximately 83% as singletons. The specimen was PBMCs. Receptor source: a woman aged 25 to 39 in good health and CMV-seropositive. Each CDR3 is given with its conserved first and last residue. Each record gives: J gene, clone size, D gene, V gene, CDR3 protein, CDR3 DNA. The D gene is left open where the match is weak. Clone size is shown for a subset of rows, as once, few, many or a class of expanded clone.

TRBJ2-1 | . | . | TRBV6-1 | CASIGAPLYNEQFF | TGTGCCAGCATAGGGGCCCCCCTTTACAATGAGCAGTTCTTC
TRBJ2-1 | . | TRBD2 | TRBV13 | CASSEGLAGIDEQFF | TGTGCCAGCAGCGAGGGACTAGCGGGAATCGATGAGCAGTTCTTC
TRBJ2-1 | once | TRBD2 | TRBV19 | CASSIGSSGWDEQFF | TGTGCCAGTAGTATTGGGTCTAGCGGGTGGGATGAGCAGTTCTTC
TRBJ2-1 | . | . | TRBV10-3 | CAIRDSTPYNEQFF | TGTGCCATCAGGGACAGCACACCCTACAATGAGCAGTTCTTC
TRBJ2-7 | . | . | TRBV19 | CASAPMQGYEQYF | TGTGCCAGTGCCCCAATGCAGGGGTACGAGCAGTACTTC
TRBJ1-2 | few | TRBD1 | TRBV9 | CASSVEPAGGYGYTF | TGTGCCAGCAGCGTAGAGCCGGCAGGGGGCTATGGCTACACCTTC
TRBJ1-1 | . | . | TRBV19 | CASVRYMNTEAFF | TGTGCCAGCGTGCGGTATATGAACACTGAAGCTTTCTTT
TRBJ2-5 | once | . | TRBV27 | CASSPIKGLPGQETQYF | TGTGCCAGCAGCCCAATCAAAGGACTACCAGGACAAGAGACCCAGTACTTC
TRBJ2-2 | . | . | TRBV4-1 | CASSQEGSTGELFF | TGCGCCAGCAGCCAAGAGGGCAGCACCGGGGAGCTGTTTTTT
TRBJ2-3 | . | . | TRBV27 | CASSSFTDTQYF | TGTGCCAGCAGTTCATTCACAGATACGCAGTATTTT
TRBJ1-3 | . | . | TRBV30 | CAWGQGISGNTIYF | TGTGCTTGGGGTCAGGGGATTTCTGGAAACACCATATATTTT
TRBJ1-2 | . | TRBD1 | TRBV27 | CASSSWDRGSGYTF | TGTGCCAGCAGTTCCTGGGACAGGGGCAGTGGCTACACCTTC
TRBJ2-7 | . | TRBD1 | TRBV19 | CASSLGQGSYEQYF | TGTGCCAGTAGTCTCGGACAGGGGTCGTACGAGCAGTACTTC
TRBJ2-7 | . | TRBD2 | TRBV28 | CASSLLATSGNSYEQYF | TGTGCCAGCAGTCTCCTGGCCACTAGCGGGAACTCCTACGAGCAGTACTTC
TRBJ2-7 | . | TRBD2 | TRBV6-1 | CASSEATSGIAFYEQYF | TGTGCCAGCAGTGAAGCTACTAGCGGGATAGCCTTCTACGAGCAGTACTTC
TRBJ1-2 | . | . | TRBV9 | CASSAPANYGYTF | TGTGCCAGCAGCGCCCCGGCTAACTATGGCTACACCTTC
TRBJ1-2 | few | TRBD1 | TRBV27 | CASRRTGQGAGGYTF | TGTGCCAGCAGGAGGACGGGACAGGGGGCTGGCGGCTACACCTTC
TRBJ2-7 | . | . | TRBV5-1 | CASSLGQEDYEQYF | TGCGCCAGCAGCTTGGGACAGGAGGATTACGAGCAGTACTTC
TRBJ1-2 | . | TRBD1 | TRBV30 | CAWSTIRDRVSGGYGYTF | TGTGCCTGGAGTACAATCCGGGACAGGGTCTCTGGCGGCTATGGCTACACCTTC
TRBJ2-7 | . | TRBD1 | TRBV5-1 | CASSPLGTGGEQYF | TGCGCCAGCAGCCCGCTCGGGACAGGGGGCGAGCAGTACTTC
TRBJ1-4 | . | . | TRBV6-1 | CASSEGAFGVPEKLFF | TGTGCCAGCAGTGAAGGGGCCTTCGGGGTACCTGAGAAACTGTTTTTT
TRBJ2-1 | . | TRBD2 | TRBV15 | CATSRDRFRTSGIYNEQFF | TGTGCCACCAGCAGAGATCGATTTAGGACTAGCGGGATCTACAATGAGCAGTTCTTC
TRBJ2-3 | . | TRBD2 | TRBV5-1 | CAGRPAGGRADTQYF | TGCGCCGGAAGACCCGCGGGGGGGCGAGCAGATACGCAGTATTTT
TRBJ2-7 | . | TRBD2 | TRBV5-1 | CASSSLGGNYEQYF | TGCGCCAGCAGCAGCCTGGGGGGGAACTACGAGCAGTACTTC
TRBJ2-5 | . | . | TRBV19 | CASSMGGETQYF | TGTGCCAGTAGTATGGGAGGAGAGACCCAGTACTTC
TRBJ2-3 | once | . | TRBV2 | CARTYLSTDTQYF | TGTGCCAGAACCTACCTTAGCACAGATACGCAGTATTTT
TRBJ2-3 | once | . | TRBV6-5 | CASSFHPEGSTDTQYF | TGTGCCAGCAGTTTTCATCCGGAGGGCAGCACAGATACGCAGTATTTT
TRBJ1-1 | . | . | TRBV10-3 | CAISEHPGTSEKAFF | TGTGCCATCAGTGAGCACCCCGGGACATCAGAAAAAGCTTTCTTT
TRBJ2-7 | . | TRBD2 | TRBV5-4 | CASSPSGGNHYEQYF | TGTGCCAGCAGCCCGTCGGGGGGGAACCACTACGAGCAGTACTTC
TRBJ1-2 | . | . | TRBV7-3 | CASSLNPGNYGYTF | TGTGCCAGCAGCTTAAACCCAGGGAACTATGGCTACACCTTC
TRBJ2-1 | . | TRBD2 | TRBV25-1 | CASGASGARLYNEQFF | TGTGCCAGCGGAGCTAGCGGGGCCCGCCTTTACAATGAGCAGTTCTTC
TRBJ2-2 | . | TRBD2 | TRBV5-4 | CASSPALAGGTGELFF | TGTGCCAGCAGCCCGGCGCTAGCGGGGGGCACCGGGGAGCTGTTTTTT
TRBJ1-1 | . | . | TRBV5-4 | CASSLNGGHRNTEAFF | TGTGCCAGCAGCTTGAACGGGGGGCATCGGAACACTGAAGCTTTCTTT
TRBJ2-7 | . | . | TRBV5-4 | CASSFGKEGYEQYF | TGTGCCAGCAGCTTCGGGAAGGAGGGCTACGAGCAGTACTTC
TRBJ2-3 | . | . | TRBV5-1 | CASSLGGRSTDTQYF | TGCGCCAGCAGCTTGGGTGGCAGGAGCACAGATACGCAGTATTTT
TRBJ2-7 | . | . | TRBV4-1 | CASSQAPEGVFHEQYF | TGCGCCAGCAGCCAGGCCCCGGAAGGGGTCTTCCACGAGCAGTACTTC
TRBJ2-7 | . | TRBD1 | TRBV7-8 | CASSLAGQGAIFFEQYF | TGTGCCAGCAGCTTAGCGGGACAGGGGGCAATATTTTTCGAGCAGTACTTC
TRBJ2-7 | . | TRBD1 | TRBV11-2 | CASSHIPGQGSYEQYF | TGTGCCAGCAGCCACATACCGGGACAGGGGTCCTACGAGCAGTACTTC
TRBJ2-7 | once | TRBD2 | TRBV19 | CASKPGKWTSGEQYF | TGTGCCAGTAAACCAGGGAAGTGGACTAGCGGCGAGCAGTACTTC
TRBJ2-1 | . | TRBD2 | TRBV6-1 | CASSESPRLAGADNEQFF | TGTGCCAGCAGTGAATCCCCTCGTTTAGCGGGAGCGGACAATGAGCAGTTCTTC
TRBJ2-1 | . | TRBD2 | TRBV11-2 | CASSYSGGYNEQFF | TGTGCCAGCAGTTATAGCGGGGGGTACAATGAGCAGTTCTTC
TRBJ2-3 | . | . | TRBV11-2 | CASSSVPGETDTQYF | TGTGCCAGCAGCTCCGTCCCGGGAGAGACAGATACGCAGTATTTT
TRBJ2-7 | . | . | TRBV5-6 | CASSPIGQGTYEQYF | TGTGCCAGCAGCCCTATAGGGCAGGGAACCTACGAGCAGTACTTC
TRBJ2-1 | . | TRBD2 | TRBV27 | CASSLFGTRGYNEQFF | TGTGCCAGCAGTTTATTCGGGACTAGGGGGTACAATGAGCAGTTCTTC
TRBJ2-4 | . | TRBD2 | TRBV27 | CASSPKTPTSGLAKNIQYF | TGTGCCAGCAGTCCAAAGACACCGACTAGCGGGCTAGCCAAAAACATTCAGTACTTC
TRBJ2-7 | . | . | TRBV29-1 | CSVGQPYEQYF | TGCAGCGTTGGACAGCCCTACGAGCAGTACTTC
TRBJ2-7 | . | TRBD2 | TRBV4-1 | CASSQGWTSGSGEQYF | TGCGCCAGCAGCCAAGGTTGGACTAGCGGGAGCGGAGAGCAGTACTTC
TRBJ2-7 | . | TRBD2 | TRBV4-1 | CASSHPGPAGVRQTAWYEQYF | TGCGCCAGCAGCCACCCGGGACCAGCGGGAGTCCGCCAAACGGCATGGTACGAGCAGTACTTC
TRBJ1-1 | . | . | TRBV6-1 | CASSLTRGGNTEAFF | TGTGCCAGCAGTCTCACCAGAGGTGGGAACACTGAAGCTTTCTTT
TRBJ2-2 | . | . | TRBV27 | CASSLSIPNPNTGELFF | TGTGCCAGCAGTTTATCGATCCCTAATCCGAACACCGGGGAGCTGTTTTTT
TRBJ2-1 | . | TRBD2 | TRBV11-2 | CASSRSGGINNEQFF | TGTGCCAGCAGCCGGAGCGGGGGAATCAACAATGAGCAGTTCTTC
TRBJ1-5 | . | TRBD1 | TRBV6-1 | CASTWDRGNQPQHF | TGTGCCAGCACCTGGGACAGGGGGAATCAGCCCCAGCATTTT
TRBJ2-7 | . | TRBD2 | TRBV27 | CASSSQGLVSEQYF | TGTGCCAGCAGTTCCCAGGGACTAGTCAGCGAGCAGTACTTC
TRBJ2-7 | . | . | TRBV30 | CAWSSRRGEQYF | TGTGCCTGGAGTAGCCGTCGAGGCGAGCAGTACTTC
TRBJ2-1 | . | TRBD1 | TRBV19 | CASRHPGGDNEQFF | TGTGCCAGTAGGCATCCAGGGGGAGACAATGAGCAGTTCTTC
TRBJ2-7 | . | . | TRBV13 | CASRNTENTYEQYF | TGTGCCAGCAGAAATACAGAGAACACCTACGAGCAGTACTTC
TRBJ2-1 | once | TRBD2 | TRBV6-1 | CASSEGTSGSHEQFF | TGTGCCAGCAGTGAAGGCACTAGCGGGAGTCATGAGCAGTTCTTC
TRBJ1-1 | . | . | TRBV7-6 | CASSLGKGKGLNTEAFF | TGTGCCAGCAGCTTAGGGAAGGGGAAGGGGTTGAACACTGAAGCTTTCTTT